This TCR beta chain came from a study of blood T cell repertoires in COVID-19 (dated by TCRdb to the early 2020s). About the study as a whole: The collaborator samples originated in the United States, Italy and Spain and spanned the acute and convalescent phases of COVID-19. The material from the prospective study consisted of cDNA or gDNA derived from T cells, B-cell-depleted T cells, or PBMCs. Subjects who had been exposed to COVID-19, were actively infected with it, or had recovered from it provided the deeply sampled blood TCRbeta repertoires that made up the dataset. A freely available public database, intended as a resource for researchers studying the immune response to SARS-CoV-2, is where the repertoires were released. Samples came from the ongoing ImmuneRACE study (first 160 participants) plus 1,254 subjects from 6 global collaborators. The sample metadata nearly always contained a de-identified subject ID, COVID-19 status, age in years and sex. Where HLA class I and class II types were available, the types were taken from metadata supplied by the sample provider, not from assay-based typing. Beyond this particular receptor, the publication reports: The quantity of clinical and demographic metadata differed by source and by participant and was supplied without curation.

The CDR3 sequence holds 14 residues, the cysteine and phenylalanine included. Only the CDR3 DNA stays, 42 bases, in frame from base 1. V is reduced by 5 bases and J by 5 bases, leaving a spacing of 12 bases between them. As encoded in the germline V gene (reference sequence), CDR1 is SEHNR while CDR2 is FQNEAQ. A note on this clone: Its antigen is not yet known. Within one base of it there is no much larger clone, and no base qualities were kept.

At one collaborating source in Seattle, patients were enrolled during active infection and were followed longitudinally through the course of disease. Each collaborating institution followed its own protocols to collect whole blood in K2EDTA tubes. For TCRbeta analysis, collaborator samples were shipped as frozen whole blood, as isolated PBMCs, or as DNA extracted from either sample type. TCRbeta CDR3 regions were amplified from genomic DNA using the immunoSEQ Assay, a bias-controlled multiplex PCR. As for how the authors treated the data: The number of nucleated cells in each sample was estimated by amplification of reference gene primers within the assay. To quantify the absolute abundance of each unique TCRbeta CDR3 rearrangement, sequence reads were collapsed and filtered. For each sample, productive Simpson clonality was calculated by taking the square root of Simpson's diversity index across productive rearrangements. TCRdb carries this immuneACCESS record with in-frame sequences only. Its versions omit some clonotypes, under half of them owing to an unresolved V gene in the studies checked, with the rest unexplained. V and J calls and clone size are copied from that table; D and trimming were computed from the DNA. For this sample the table gives about 270,000 clones, of which less than 90% were detected only once. 10% to 15% of the sample goes to the ten largest clones.

The sequence is built from TRBV7-9 and TRBJ2-2; tentative D gene TRBD2, with 6 bases matching. The sample comprised peripheral blood. This TCR was sampled from a woman in her twenties or thirties with COVID-19, enrolled during active disease. The nucleotides are TGTGCCAGCAGCCCGGGACTTAGGACCGGGGAGCTGTTTTTT. It translates to CASSPGLRTGELFF. The full variable domain, with segments outside the CDR3 supplied by the reference TRBV7-9 and TRBJ2-2 proteins, appears as DTGVSQNPRHKITKRGQNVTFRCDPISEHNRLYWYRQTLGQGPEFLTYFQNEAQLEKSRLLSDRFSAERPKGSFSTLEIQRTEQGDSAMYLCASSPGLRTGELFFGEGSRLTVL.